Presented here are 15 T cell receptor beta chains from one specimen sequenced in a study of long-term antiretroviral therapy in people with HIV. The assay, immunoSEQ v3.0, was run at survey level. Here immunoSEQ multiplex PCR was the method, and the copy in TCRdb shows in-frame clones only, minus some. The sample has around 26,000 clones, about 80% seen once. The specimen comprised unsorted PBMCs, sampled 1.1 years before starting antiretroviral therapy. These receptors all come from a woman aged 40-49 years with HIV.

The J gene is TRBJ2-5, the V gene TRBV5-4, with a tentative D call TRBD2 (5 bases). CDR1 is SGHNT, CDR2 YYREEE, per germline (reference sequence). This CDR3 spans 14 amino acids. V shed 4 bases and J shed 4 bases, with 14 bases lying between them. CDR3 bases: TGTGCCAGCAGCCAGACCGGGGTTCGAGAGACCCAGTACTTC. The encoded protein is CASSQTGVRETQYF.

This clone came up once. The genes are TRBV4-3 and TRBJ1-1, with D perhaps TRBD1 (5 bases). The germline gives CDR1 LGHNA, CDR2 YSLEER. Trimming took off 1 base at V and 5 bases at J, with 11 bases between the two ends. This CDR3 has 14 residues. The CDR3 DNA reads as TGCGCCAGCAGCCAAGGGCTCAGGGCGACTGAAGCTTTCTTT. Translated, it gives CASSQGLRATEAFF.

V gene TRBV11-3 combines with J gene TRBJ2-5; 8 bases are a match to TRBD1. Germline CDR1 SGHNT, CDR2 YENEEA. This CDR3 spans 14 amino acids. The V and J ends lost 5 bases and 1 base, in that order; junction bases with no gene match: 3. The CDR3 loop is CASSPGTGQETQYF. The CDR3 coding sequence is TGTGCCAGCAGCCCCGGGACAGGCCAAGAGACCCAGTACTTC.

The CDR3 DNA reads TGTGCCAGCAGCGTAGCTGGAAACACCATATATTTT. It encodes CASSVAGNTIYF. V gene TRBV9 combines with J gene TRBJ1-3, with no clear D. There are 12 residues in the CDR3. V gave up 0 bases and J gave up 2 bases, with 0 bases separating them. Germline CDR1 is SGDLS and CDR2 is YYNGEE.

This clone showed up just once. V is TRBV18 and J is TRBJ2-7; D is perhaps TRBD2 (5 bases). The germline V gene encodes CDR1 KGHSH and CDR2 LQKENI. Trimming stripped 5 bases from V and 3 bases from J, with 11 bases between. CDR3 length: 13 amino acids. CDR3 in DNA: TGTGCCAGCTCAGGCCGGGAAAACTACGAGCAGTACTTC. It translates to CASSGRENYEQYF.

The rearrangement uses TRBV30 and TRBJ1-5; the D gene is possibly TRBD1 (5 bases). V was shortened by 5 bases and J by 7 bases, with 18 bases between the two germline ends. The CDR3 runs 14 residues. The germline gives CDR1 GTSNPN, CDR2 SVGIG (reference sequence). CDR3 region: CAWGGVDHIQPQHF. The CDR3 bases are TGTGCCTGGGGGGGTGTGGACCATATCCAGCCCCAGCATTTT.

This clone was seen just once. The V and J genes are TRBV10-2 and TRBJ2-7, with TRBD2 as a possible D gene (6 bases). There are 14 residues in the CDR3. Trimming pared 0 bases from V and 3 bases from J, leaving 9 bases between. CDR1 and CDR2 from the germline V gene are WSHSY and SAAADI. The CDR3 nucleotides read TGCGCCAGCAGTGAGTCTGCCGGGAGCTACGAGCAGTACTTC. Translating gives CASSESAGSYEQYF.

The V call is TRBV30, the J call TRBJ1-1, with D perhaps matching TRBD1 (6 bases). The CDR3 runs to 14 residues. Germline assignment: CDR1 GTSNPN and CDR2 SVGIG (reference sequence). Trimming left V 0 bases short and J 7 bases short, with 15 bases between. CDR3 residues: CAWSVQGTRFEAFF. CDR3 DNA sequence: TGTGCCTGGAGTGTACAGGGAACCCGTTTTGAAGCTTTCTTT.

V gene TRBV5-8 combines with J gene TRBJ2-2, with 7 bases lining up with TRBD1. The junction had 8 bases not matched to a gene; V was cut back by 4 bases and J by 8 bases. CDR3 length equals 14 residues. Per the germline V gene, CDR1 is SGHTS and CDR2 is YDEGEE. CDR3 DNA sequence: TGTGCCAGCAGCGGCGACAGGGAGTGGGGGGAGCTGTTTTTT. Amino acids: CASSGDREWGELFF.

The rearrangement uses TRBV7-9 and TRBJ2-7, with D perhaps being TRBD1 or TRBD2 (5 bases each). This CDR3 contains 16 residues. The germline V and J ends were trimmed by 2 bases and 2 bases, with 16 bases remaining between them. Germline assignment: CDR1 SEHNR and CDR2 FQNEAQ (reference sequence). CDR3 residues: CASSLTAEGPTYEQYF. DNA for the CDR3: TGTGCCAGCAGCTTAACGGCCGAGGGGCCAACCTACGAGCAGTACTTC.

The chain's CDR3 is CASSWWLGNTEAFF. DNA of the CDR3: TGTGCCAGCAGCTGGTGGCTGGGGAACACTGAAGCTTTCTTT. The genes are TRBV5-6 and TRBJ1-1; no reliable D call. This CDR3 region has 14 residues. V was pared by 3 bases and J by 1 base, with 10 bases between. Germline V gene sequence: CDR1 SGHDT, CDR2 YYEEEE.

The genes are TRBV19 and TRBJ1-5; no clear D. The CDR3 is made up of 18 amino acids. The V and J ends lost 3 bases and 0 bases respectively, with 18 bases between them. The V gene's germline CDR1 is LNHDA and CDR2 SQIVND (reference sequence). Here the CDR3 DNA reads TGTGCCAGTAGTATTGGGTATGTTAGGACGGATAGCAATCAGCCCCAGCATTTT. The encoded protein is CASSIGYVRTDSNQPQHF.

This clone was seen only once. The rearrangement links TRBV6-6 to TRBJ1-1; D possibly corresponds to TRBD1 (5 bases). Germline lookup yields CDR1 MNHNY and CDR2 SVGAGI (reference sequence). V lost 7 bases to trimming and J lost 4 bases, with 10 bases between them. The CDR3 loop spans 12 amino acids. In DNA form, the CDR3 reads TGTGCCAGCATTGGGGGGGGCACTGAAGCTTTCTTT. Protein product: CASIGGGTEAFF.

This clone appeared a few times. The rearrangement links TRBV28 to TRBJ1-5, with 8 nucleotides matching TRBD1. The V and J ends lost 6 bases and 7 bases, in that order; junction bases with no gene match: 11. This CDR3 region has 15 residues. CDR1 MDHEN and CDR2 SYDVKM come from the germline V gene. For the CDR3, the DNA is TGTGCCAGCAGCCGAGACAGGGGCGGAGGGCAGCCCCAGCATTTT. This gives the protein CASSRDRGGGQPQHF.

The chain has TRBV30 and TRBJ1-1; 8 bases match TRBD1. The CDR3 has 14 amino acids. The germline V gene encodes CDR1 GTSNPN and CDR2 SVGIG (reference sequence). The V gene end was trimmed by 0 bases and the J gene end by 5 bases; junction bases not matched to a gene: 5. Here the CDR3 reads CAWSVRGPVTEAFF. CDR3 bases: TGTGCCTGGAGTGTCAGGGGGCCCGTAACTGAAGCTTTCTTT.